This T cell receptor (beta chain) comes out of a study of T cells in localized non-small cell lung cancer. Findings and caveats of the study: Tumor trailed uninvolved adjacent lung in T cell clonality, which peaked there. Heterogeneity within the tumor remains possible, as just one region underwent sequencing. Among blood samples, higher T cell density accompanied longer overall survival. A median of around 60 clones ranked among the top 100 in tumor appeared in adjacent lung.

Only in-frame clones appear in the TCRdb table, and some are missing; sequencing was by immunoSEQ multiplex PCR. Of about 26,000 clones in the sample, roughly nine tenths are singletons; the top ten hold over 11%. In the case of this clone: The antigen is unknown.

CDR3 length: 14 amino acids. Germline values: CDR1 SGHAT, CDR2 FQNNGV. V was pared by 1 base and J by 7 bases, with 10 bases between. Sequences were derived from peripheral blood, sampled before any cancer treatment. The origin of this receptor is a female donor over 55 with stage II squamous cell lung carcinoma. The gene calls are TRBV11-2 and TRBJ1-4; D unclear. The CDR3 DNA sequence: TGTGCCAGCAGCTTAGGCCTAGAGACTGAAAAACTGTTTTTT. Translated: CASSLGLETEKLFF.